This TCR beta chain emerged from a study of T cells in Graves' hyperthyroidism and ophthalmopathy. Findings of the study overall: The authors' 13 V-J model separated ophthalmopathy from stable hyperthyroidism.

RNA transcripts served as the template for amplifying TCR beta CDR3 regions. The study used the HTBI primer set for a first-round RT-PCR of the TCR CDR3. TCRdb used MiXCR to reprocess the multiplex PCR reads, holding one entry per CDR3 protein. Here the sample spans 95,000 to 100,000 distinct CDR3 sequences, just over 50% being singletons. The CDR3 covers 13 residues. Trimming shortened V by 5 bases and J by 0 bases, and 8 bases separated the two germline ends. Germline assignment: CDR1 SGHVS and CDR2 FQNEAQ. This clonotype was detected many times. Its target is unknown. The chain recombines TRBV7-8 with TRBJ2-7; D call uncertain. The specimen was blood. This sequence was found in a middle-aged woman with Graves' hyperthyroidism. This CDR3 reads CASSRASSYEQYF. DNA of the CDR3: TGTGCCAGCAGCCGGGCCTCCTCCTACGAGCAGTACTTC. The entire variable domain, with the rest obtained from reference TRBV7-8 and TRBJ2-7, is as follows: GAGVSQSPRYKVAKRGQDVALRCDPISGHVSLFWYQQALGQGPEFLTYFQNEAQLDKSGLPSDRFFAERPEGSVSTLKIQRTQQEDSAVYLCASSRASSYEQYFGPGTRLTVT.